This T cell receptor beta chain was recorded in a study of blood T cell repertoires in COVID-19. Overall study context: Both acute and convalescent COVID-19 samples were obtained from the United States, Italy and Spain. PBMCs, B-cell-depleted T cells, or T cells provided the cDNA or gDNA that made up the material.

How the authors handled the data: Using reference gene primer amplification, nucleated cell counts were estimated. TCRdb keeps only in-frame clones here, not all; method: immunoSEQ multiplex PCR. V and J calls plus clone size are reproduced from that table; the DNA served to infer D and trimming. The sample lists roughly 100,000 clones, 75% to 95% occurring once. V shed 5 bases, J shed 7 bases, and the junction held 4 bases outside the gene matches. Germline V lookup: CDR1 MGHRA, CDR2 YSYEKL. CDR3 size: 13 residues. Sample: peripheral blood. The TCR comes from a human donor in a cohort sampled during active COVID-19. V and J are TRBV4-1 and TRBJ2-7, with 11 bases that match TRBD2. CDR3 sequence: CASSKTSGTEQYF. The DNA for the CDR3 is TGCGCCAGCAGCAAGACTAGCGGGACTGAGCAGTACTTC.